The TCR beta chain under discussion was sequenced for a study of early T cells in non-severe SARS-CoV-2 infection. Study background: The authors sequenced bulk RNA from unsorted whole blood, leaving chains unpaired. Points from the study as a whole: Matching results from VDJdb favored anti-spike CD8 responses, leaving private and CD4 specificities undetected.

This CDR3 is built from 13 residues. Germline lookup yields CDR1 LNHNV and CDR2 YYDKDF (reference sequence). V was pared by 3 bases and J by 2 bases, with 8 bases between. This clonotype occurred a few times. Its antigen is currently unknown. Individual cDNA molecules received unique molecular identifiers. MiXCR was run by TCRdb on the 5' RACE reads, yielding one entry per CDR3 protein. The table has tens of thousands of distinct CDR3 sequences, more than 10% seen once. The sample comprised whole blood. The J gene is TRBJ2-7, the V gene TRBV15, with a possible D match to TRBD1 (6 bases). The TCR was taken from an adult who was a healthcare worker with PCR-confirmed SARS-CoV-2 infection or an uninfected control (not recorded which). The CDR3 DNA is TGTGCCACCAGCAGGGACAGAACCTACGAGCAGTACTTC. Translated: CATSRDRTYEQYF.